Each of the 3 T cell receptor beta chains below was sequenced from the same sample in a study of vaccination and CD4 T cells after COVID-19 (dated by TCRdb to 2021 to 2024). The library was produced with PCR. TCRdb records Illumina iSeq 100 as the sequencer. TCRdb reprocessing: public reads trimmed at Q25 with fastp, clones called with MiXCR, in-frame beta chains kept. Rows matching on CDR3 protein sequence are summarized as one entry with the most common DNA and genes. For this sample there are some 18,000 distinct CDR3 sequences; 60% appear just once. The ten largest clones represent around 1.1% of the sample. The material was CD4+ T cells from blood, obtained after SARS-CoV-2 vaccination. These receptors came from a human donor who had recovered from COVID-19.

Only a few counts were recorded for this clonotype. The chain combines TRBV28 with TRBJ1-6; D remains ambiguous. The CDR3 length is 15 residues. Trimming took 4 bases from V and 9 from J, leaving 16 bases between them. Germline loops: CDR1 MDHEN, CDR2 SYDVKM. The CDR3 DNA sequence: TGTGCCAGCAGTTCCGGACGAGGGAAGATTTCACCCCTCCACTTT. Translating it yields CASSSGRGKISPLHF.

This clonotype was found a few times. The chain employs TRBV27 and TRBJ2-7; 7 nucleotides align to TRBD2. V was clipped by 5 bases and J by 0 bases; unmatched bases: 4. From germline, CDR1 is MNHEY and CDR2 SMNVEV (reference sequence). The CDR3 is 14 amino acids. CDR3 region: CASSPRLASYEQYF. CDR3 DNA: TGTGCCAGCAGTCCTCGACTAGCCTCCTACGAGCAGTACTTC.

The rearrangement uses TRBV7-9 and TRBJ2-7; D unresolved. The CDR3 is 13 amino acids. V was clipped by 10 bases and J by 0 bases, with 13 bases between them. Germline-derived CDR1 and CDR2 are SEHNR and FQNEAQ (reference sequence). CDR3 in amino acids: CAITDITSYEQYF. DNA for the CDR3: TGTGCCATCACAGACATAACCTCCTACGAGCAGTACTTC.